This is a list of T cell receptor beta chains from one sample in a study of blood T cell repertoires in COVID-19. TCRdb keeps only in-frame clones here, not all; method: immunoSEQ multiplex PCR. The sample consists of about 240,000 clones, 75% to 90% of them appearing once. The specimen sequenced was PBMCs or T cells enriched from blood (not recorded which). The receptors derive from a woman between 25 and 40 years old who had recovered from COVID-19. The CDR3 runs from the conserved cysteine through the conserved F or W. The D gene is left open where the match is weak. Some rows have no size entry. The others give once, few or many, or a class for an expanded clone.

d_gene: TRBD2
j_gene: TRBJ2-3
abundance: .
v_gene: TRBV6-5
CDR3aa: CASSRLAGGTDTQYF
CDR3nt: TGTGCCAGCAGCCGCCTAGCGGGAGGGACAGATACGCAGTATTTT

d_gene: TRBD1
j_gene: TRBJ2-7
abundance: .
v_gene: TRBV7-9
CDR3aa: CASSLAGTGGTYEQYF
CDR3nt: TGTGCCAGCAGCTTAGCGGGGACAGGGGGCACCTACGAGCAGTACTTC

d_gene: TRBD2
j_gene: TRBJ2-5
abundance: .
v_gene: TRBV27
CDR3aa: CASKLAGLQETQYF
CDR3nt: TGTGCCAGCAAGCTAGCGGGGCTTCAAGAGACCCAGTACTTC

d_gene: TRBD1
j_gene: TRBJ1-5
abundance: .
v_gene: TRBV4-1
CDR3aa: CASSEGQGVDWPQHF
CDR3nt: TGCGCCAGCAGCGAGGGACAGGGGGTGGATTGGCCCCAGCATTTT

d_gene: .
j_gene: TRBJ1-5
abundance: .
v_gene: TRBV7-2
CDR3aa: CASSLDGGSNQPQHF
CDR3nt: TGTGCCAGCAGCTTAGACGGGGGTAGTAATCAGCCCCAGCATTTT

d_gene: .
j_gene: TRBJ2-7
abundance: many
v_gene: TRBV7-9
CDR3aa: CASSLGPGEAYEQYF
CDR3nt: TGTGCCAGCAGCTTAGGTCCGGGGGAGGCCTACGAGCAGTACTTC

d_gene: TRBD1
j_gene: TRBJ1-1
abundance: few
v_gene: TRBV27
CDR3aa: CASRPTGGNTEAFF
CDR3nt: TGTGCCAGCAGGCCCACAGGGGGGAACACTGAAGCTTTCTTT

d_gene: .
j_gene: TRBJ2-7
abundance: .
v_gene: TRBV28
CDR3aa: CASGPPLPYEQYF
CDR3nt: TGTGCCAGCGGCCCTCCCCTTCCCTACGAGCAGTACTTC

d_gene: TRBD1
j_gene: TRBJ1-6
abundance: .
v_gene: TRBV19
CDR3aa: CASSARPGTGRSLGSPLHF
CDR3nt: TGTGCCAGTAGTGCCCGACCCGGGACAGGGAGGTCCCTTGGTTCACCCCTCCACTTT

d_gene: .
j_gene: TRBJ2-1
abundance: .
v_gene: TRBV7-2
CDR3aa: CASSSTGSSYNEQFF
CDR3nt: TGTGCCAGCAGCTCCACAGGTAGCTCCTACAATGAGCAGTTCTTC

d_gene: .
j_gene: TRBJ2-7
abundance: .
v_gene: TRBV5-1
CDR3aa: CASSLAGSDYEQYF
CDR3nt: TGCGCCAGCAGCTTGGCAGGGTCTGACTACGAGCAGTACTTC

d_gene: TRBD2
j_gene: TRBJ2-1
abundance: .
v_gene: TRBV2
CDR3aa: CASSESLAGYDEQFF
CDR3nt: TGTGCCAGCAGTGAGTCACTAGCGGGATATGATGAGCAGTTCTTC

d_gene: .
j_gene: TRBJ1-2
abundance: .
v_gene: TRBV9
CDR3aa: CASSPTREYGYTF
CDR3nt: TGTGCCAGCAGTCCCACCAGGGAATATGGCTACACCTTC

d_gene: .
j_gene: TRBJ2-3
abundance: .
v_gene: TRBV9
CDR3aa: CASSVGASVLGDTQYF
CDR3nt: TGTGCCAGCAGCGTAGGAGCTAGCGTCCTGGGTGATACGCAGTATTTT

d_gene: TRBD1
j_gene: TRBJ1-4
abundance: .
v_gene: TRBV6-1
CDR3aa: CASSENPSGGEKLFF
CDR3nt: TGTGCCAGCAGTGAAAATCCCTCAGGGGGTGAAAAACTGTTTTTT

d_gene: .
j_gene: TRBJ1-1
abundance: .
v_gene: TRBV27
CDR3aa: CASSQKTVPNTEAFF
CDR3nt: TGTGCCAGCAGTCAGAAAACAGTGCCGAACACTGAAGCTTTCTTT

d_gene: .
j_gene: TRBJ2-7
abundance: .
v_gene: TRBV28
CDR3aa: CASSSSIIYEQYF
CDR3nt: TGTGCCAGCAGTTCAAGCATTATCTACGAGCAGTACTTC

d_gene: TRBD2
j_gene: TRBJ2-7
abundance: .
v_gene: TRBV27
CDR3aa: CASSTIAGAFYEQYF
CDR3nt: TGTGCCAGCAGCACAATAGCGGGAGCCTTCTACGAGCAGTACTTC

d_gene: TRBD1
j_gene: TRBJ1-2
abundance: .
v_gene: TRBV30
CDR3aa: CAWSAGGPSGYTF
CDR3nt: TGTGCCTGGAGTGCAGGGGGCCCCTCTGGCTACACCTTC

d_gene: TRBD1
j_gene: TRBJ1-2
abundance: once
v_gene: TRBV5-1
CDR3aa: CASSADRGGYTF
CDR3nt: TGCGCCAGCAGTGCTGACAGGGGCGGCTACACCTTC

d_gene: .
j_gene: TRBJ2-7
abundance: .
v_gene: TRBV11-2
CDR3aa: CASSSAYEQYF
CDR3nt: TGTGCCAGCAGCTCCGCCTACGAGCAGTACTTC

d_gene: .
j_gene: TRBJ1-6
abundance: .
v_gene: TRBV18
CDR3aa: CASSPDPRGLYEALHF
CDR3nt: TGTGCCAGCTCACCAGATCCCAGGGGCCTATATGAGGCCCTCCACTTT

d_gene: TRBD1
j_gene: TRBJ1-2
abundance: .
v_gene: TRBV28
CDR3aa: CASSSGTVYGYTF
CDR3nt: TGTGCCAGCAGTTCCGGGACAGTCTATGGCTACACCTTC

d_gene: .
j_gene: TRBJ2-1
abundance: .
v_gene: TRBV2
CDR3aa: CASRGHLEGNEQFF
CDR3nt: TGTGCCAGCAGGGGTCATCTAGAGGGCAATGAGCAGTTCTTC

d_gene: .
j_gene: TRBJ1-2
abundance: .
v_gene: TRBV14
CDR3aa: CASSPSGQYGYTF
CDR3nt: TGTGCCAGCAGCCCCAGCGGTCAATATGGCTACACCTTC

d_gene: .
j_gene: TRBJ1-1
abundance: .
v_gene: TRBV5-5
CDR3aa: CASLREMNTEAFF
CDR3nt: TGTGCCTCTCTTCGGGAAATGAACACTGAAGCTTTCTTT

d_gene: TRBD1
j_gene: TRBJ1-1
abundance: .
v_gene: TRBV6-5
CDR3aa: CASIRQGAAPTEAFF
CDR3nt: TGTGCCAGCATTCGACAGGGGGCTGCCCCGACTGAAGCTTTCTTT

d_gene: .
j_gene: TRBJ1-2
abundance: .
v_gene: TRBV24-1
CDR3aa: CATYDSNYGYTF
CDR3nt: TGTGCCACCTATGACTCGAACTATGGCTACACCTTC

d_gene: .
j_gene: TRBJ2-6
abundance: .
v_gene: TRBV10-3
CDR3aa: CAISDRGMLSGANVLTF
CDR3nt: TGTGCCATCAGTGATAGAGGGATGCTATCTGGGGCCAACGTCCTGACTTTC

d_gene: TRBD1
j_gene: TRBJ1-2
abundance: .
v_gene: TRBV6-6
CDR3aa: CASRRQGDRYGYTF
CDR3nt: TGTGCCAGCAGGCGACAGGGGGATAGATATGGCTACACCTTC

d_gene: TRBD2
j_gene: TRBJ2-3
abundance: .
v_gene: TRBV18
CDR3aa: CASSPPAGANTDTQYF
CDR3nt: TGTGCCAGCTCACCACCTGCGGGAGCAAACACAGATACGCAGTATTTT

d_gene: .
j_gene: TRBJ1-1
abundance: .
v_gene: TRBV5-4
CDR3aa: CASSLAPGGVSTEAFF
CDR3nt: TGTGCCAGCAGCTTGGCCCCCGGGGGGGTGAGCACTGAAGCTTTCTTT

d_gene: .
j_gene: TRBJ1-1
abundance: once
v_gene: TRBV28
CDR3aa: CASSPEGRGNTEAFF
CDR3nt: TGTGCCAGCAGTCCCGAGGGGCGGGGAAACACTGAAGCTTTCTTT

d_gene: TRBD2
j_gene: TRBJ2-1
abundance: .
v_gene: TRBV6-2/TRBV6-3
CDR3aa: CASSLTSDEQFF
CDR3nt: TGTGCCAGCAGCTTGACTAGCGATGAGCAGTTCTTC

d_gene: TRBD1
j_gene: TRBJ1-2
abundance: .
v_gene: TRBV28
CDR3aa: CASSVGTGDSYTF
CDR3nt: TGTGCCAGCAGTGTCGGGACAGGAGACAGCTACACCTTC

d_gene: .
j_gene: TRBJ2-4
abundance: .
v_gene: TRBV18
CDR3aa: CASSHTEIAKNIQYF
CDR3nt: TGTGCCAGCTCACATACGGAGATAGCCAAAAACATTCAGTACTTC

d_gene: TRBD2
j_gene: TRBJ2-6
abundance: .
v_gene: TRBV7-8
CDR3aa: CASSFRRELAGWAGANVLTF
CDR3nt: TGTGCCAGCAGCTTTAGGAGAGAACTAGCGGGATGGGCTGGGGCCAACGTCCTGACTTTC

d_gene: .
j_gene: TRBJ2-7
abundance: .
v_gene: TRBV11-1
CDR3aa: CASSLGAETSEQYF
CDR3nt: TGTGCCAGCAGCTTAGGAGCGGAGACGTCTGAGCAGTACTTC

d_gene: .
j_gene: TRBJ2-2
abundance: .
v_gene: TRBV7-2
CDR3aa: CASSFSKTASNTGELFF
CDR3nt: TGTGCCAGCAGCTTCTCTAAGACAGCTTCGAACACCGGGGAGCTGTTTTTT

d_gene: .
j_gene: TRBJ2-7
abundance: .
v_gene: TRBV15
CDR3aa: CATSPRGTRSSYEQYF
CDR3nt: TGTGCCACCAGCCCCAGAGGTACTCGCTCCAGTTACGAGCAGTACTTC

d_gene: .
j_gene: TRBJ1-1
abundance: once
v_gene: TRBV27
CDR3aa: CASTKSWGPGTEAFF
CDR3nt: TGTGCCAGCACCAAAAGTTGGGGCCCAGGGACTGAAGCTTTCTTT

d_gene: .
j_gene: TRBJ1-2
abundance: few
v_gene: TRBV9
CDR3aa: CASSVQNNYGYTF
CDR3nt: TGTGCCAGCAGCGTACAGAATAACTATGGCTACACCTTC

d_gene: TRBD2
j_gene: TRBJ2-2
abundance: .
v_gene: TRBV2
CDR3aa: CASLSGRGPGELFF
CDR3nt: TGTGCCAGCCTTAGCGGGAGAGGGCCCGGGGAGCTGTTTTTT

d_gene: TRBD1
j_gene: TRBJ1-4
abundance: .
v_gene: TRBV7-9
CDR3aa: CASSLVPRGAGEKLFF
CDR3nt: TGTGCCAGCAGCTTAGTCCCCAGGGGGGCTGGGGAAAAACTGTTTTTT

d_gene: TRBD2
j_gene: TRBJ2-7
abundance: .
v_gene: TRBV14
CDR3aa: CASSQAASGREQYF
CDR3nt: TGTGCCAGCAGCCAAGCTGCTAGCGGGAGGGAGCAGTACTTC

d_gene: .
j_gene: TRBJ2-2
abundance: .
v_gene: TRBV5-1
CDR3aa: CASSLGRTGELFF
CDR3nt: TGCGCCAGCAGCTTGGGCAGAACCGGGGAGCTGTTTTTT

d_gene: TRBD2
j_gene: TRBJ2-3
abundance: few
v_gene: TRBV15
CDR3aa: CATSVNLAGTADTQYF
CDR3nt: TGTGCCACCAGCGTAAACTTAGCGGGAACTGCAGATACGCAGTATTTT

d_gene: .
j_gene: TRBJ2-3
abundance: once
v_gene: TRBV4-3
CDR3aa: CASSQDGVTDTQYF
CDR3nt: TGCGCCAGCAGCCAAGATGGAGTCACAGATACGCAGTATTTT

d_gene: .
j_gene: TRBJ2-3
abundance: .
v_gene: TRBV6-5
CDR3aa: CASSKWDGGSDTQYF
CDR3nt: TGTGCCAGCAGTAAATGGGACGGGGGTTCAGATACGCAGTATTTT

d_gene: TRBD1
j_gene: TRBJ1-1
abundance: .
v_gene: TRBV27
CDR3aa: CASSPRQGVNIEAFF
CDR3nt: TGTGCCAGCAGTCCCAGACAGGGGGTGAACATTGAAGCTTTCTTT

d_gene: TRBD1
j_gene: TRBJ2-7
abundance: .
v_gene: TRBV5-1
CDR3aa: CASSLVGTGPYEQYF
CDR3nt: TGCGCCAGCAGCTTGGTGGGGACAGGGCCCTACGAGCAGTACTTC